The 9 T cell receptor beta chains listed next were all sequenced from one sample in a study of blood T cell repertoires in COVID-19 (dated by TCRdb to the early 2020s). The library was produced with the immunoSEQ multiplex PCR assay. Imported from immuneACCESS, the table was reduced by TCRdb to in-frame sequences with V and J called. These copies leave out some clones; in studies compared against another copy, an unresolved V gene accounts for under half, and the cause of the remainder is not known. The sample table holds 310,000 or so clones, of which roughly 90% were seen once. The ten largest clones take up 4% of the sample. Material for sequencing was peripheral blood. These receptors were taken from a woman aged 45-65 years with active or convalescent COVID-19.

The rearrangement joins TRBV18 to TRBJ1-1; 9 bases agree with TRBD1. This CDR3 has 15 residues. Trimming at V came to 2 bases and at J to 4 bases, leaving 5 bases not matched to a gene. The germline gives CDR1 KGHSH, CDR2 LQKENI. DNA of the CDR3: TGTGCCAGCTCACCAAGTCGGACAGGGGTCACTGAAGCTTTCTTT. It is translated as CASSPSRTGVTEAFF.

This clone was seen once. The chain uses TRBV28 and TRBJ2-3, with a weak D call TRBD1 (6 bases). The CDR3 length is 18 residues. From germline, CDR1 is MDHEN and CDR2 SYDVKM. The germline V and J ends were trimmed by 3 bases and 6 bases, with 25 bases remaining between them. CDR3 in amino acids: CASSFSWDIAHLSDTQYF. The CDR3 region has the DNA TGTGCCAGCAGTTTCTCGTGGGACATCGCACATCTATCCGATACGCAGTATTTT.

V is TRBV29-1 and J is TRBJ1-4, with D unclear. The CDR3 is 12 amino acids. V was clipped by 2 bases and J by 10 bases, with 11 bases between them. Germline V gene sequence: CDR1 SQVTM, CDR2 ANQGSEA. The CDR3 DNA is TGCAGCGTTGAATACAGTGGTGGAAAACTGTTTTTT. Its translation is CSVEYSGGKLFF.

This clone was observed a few times. This CDR3 is CASSSLGRGITDTQYF. The CDR3 nucleotides read TGTGCCAGCAGCTCGCTTGGGCGGGGGATAACAGATACGCAGTATTTT. V gene TRBV5-4 combines with J gene TRBJ2-3, with TRBD2 matching over 7 bases. Germline loops: CDR1 SGHNT, CDR2 YYREEE (reference sequence). The V gene end was trimmed by 3 bases and the J gene end by 3 bases; junction bases not matched to a gene: 10. There are 16 residues in the CDR3.

A single count supports this clone. The chain carries TRBV6-5 and TRBJ1-5; 8 bases are shared with TRBD1. The CDR3 totals 14 residues. The V segment lost 8 bases and the J segment 1 base; nucleotides outside the gene matches: 4. CDR1 is MNHEY and CDR2 is SVGAGI in the germline V gene. CDR3 nucleotides: TGTGCCAGCGGCAGGGGGCGCAGCAATCAGCCCCAGCATTTT. Amino acid sequence: CASGRGRSNQPQHF.

The J gene is TRBJ2-6, the V gene TRBV10-3; 7 bases fit TRBD2. Germline values: CDR1 ENHRY, CDR2 SYGVKD. The CDR3 totals 17 residues. Germline trimming cut 10 bases from V and 0 bases from J; bases unmatched to any gene: 12. The CDR3 here is CATLLQGLSSGANVLTF. CDR3 DNA sequence: TGTGCCACCTTACTTCAGGGACTAAGCTCTGGGGCCAACGTCCTGACTTTC.

The genes are TRBV5-1 and TRBJ1-1, with 8 bases identical to TRBD1. Trimming cost V 2 bases and J 3 bases; bases outside gene matches: 3. There are 14 residues in the CDR3. The V gene's germline CDR1 is SGHRS and CDR2 YFSETQ. CDR3 protein: CASSLGGQDTEAFF. DNA for the CDR3: TGCGCCAGCAGCTTAGGGGGACAGGACACTGAAGCTTTCTTT.

The J gene is TRBJ1-6, the V gene TRBV6-2 or TRBV6-3; TRBD1 is a possible D gene (5 bases). The CDR3 is 15 residues long. Looked up from germline, CDR1 is MNHEY and CDR2 is SVGEGT. Trimming stripped 4 bases from V and 6 bases from J, with 13 bases between. The CDR3 DNA is TGTGCCAGCAGTTCTCGAGCGGGGCCTAATTCACCCCTCCACTTT. Its protein product is CASSSRAGPNSPLHF.

The chain recombines TRBV10-3 with TRBJ2-3, with D possibly matching TRBD2 (6 bases). CDR3 length: 14 residues. The V and J ends lost 6 bases and 2 bases respectively, with 12 bases between them. Germline assignment: CDR1 ENHRY and CDR2 SYGVKD. The CDR3 reads CAISLDYDTDTQYF. The CDR3 DNA sequence: TGTGCCATCAGCCTGGACTACGACACAGATACGCAGTATTTT.